The rows below give T cell receptor beta chains drawn from one sample of a study of blood T cell repertoires in COVID-19. Profiling relied on immunoSEQ multiplex PCR, and the TCRdb table lists in-frame clones only, not all of them. The data show about 59,000 clones, with roughly four fifths seen just once and roughly 10% held by the top ten. The sequencing sample was made of peripheral blood. The receptors originated from a human donor in a cohort sampled during active COVID-19. Both conserved end residues are part of each CDR3. The D gene is left open where the match is weak. Where a row states a size, it is once, few, many or the class of an expanded clone; other rows omit it.

size	V	J	D	DNA	CDR3
.	TRBV6-6	TRBJ2-6	.	TGTGCCAGCAGTCTCGGACAATCTGGGGCCAACGTCCTGACTTTC	CASSLGQSGANVLTF
.	TRBV6-5	TRBJ2-1	TRBD1	TGTGCCAGCAGTTACTCTTCCGGGACAGGGGCCAATGAGCAGTTCTTC	CASSYSSGTGANEQFF
.	TRBV18	TRBJ1-2	.	TGTGCCAGCTCGCCAGACCCGGGGGAAGGCTACACCTTC	CASSPDPGEGYTF
few	TRBV28	TRBJ2-7	TRBD2	TGTGCCAGCAGTTTACTAGCGGGGGACACCTACGAGCAGTACTTC	CASSLLAGDTYEQYF
.	TRBV27	TRBJ1-2	.	TGTGCCAGCAGTTTAGAACGTACAGGTGGCTACACCTTC	CASSLERTGGYTF
.	TRBV30	TRBJ2-3	.	TGTGCCTGGAGTGTCATAGATACGCAGTATTTT	CAWSVIDTQYF
.	TRBV19	TRBJ2-2	.	TGTGCCACCCCTAACCTTAACACCGGGGAGCTGTTTTTT	CATPNLNTGELFF
.	TRBV7-2	TRBJ1-2	TRBD1	TGTGCCAGCAGCTCCACAGGGGACTATGGCTACACCTTC	CASSSTGDYGYTF
.	TRBV24-1	TRBJ2-5	TRBD2	TGTGCCACCGCAGAGCGGGGCGAGACCCAGTACTTC	CATAERGETQYF
.	TRBV5-1	TRBJ2-1	TRBD2	TGCGCCAGCTCAACTAGCGGATATTACAATGAGCAGTTCTTC	CASSTSGYYNEQFF
.	TRBV21-1	TRBJ2-7	.	TGTGCCAGTACTTATTGTTTGGGCAGGGGGCGAGACGAGCAGTACTTC	CASTYCLGRGRDEQYF
.	TRBV7-3	TRBJ2-2	TRBD1	TGTGCCAGCAGCCAACAGGGGGCAGGGGCCACCGGGGAGCTGTTTTTT	CASSQQGAGATGELFF
.	TRBV5-1	TRBJ2-1	TRBD1	TGCGCCAGCAGCCGAGGACAGGGTACGCAATCAAATGAGCAGTTCTTC	CASSRGQGTQSNEQFF
.	TRBV25-1	TRBJ2-7	.	TGTGCCAGCAGTGAATACGGCTACGAGCAGTACTTC	CASSEYGYEQYF
.	TRBV20-1	TRBJ2-2	.	TGCAGTGCTAGTAGAGGACTACCCACCGGGGAGCTGTTTTTT	CSASRGLPTGELFF
.	TRBV29-1	TRBJ2-6	TRBD1	TGCAGCGTTGGGACAGGGGTAGGAGGGGCCAACGTCCTGACTTTC	CSVGTGVGGANVLTF
.	TRBV27	TRBJ1-4	TRBD1	TGTGCCAGCAGCGACAGGGCGAGGGAAAAACTGTTTTTT	CASSDRAREKLFF
once	TRBV6-5	TRBJ1-1	TRBD1	TGTGCCAGCAGTATCTCAGGGGGCACTGAAGCTTTCTTT	CASSISGGTEAFF
.	TRBV28	TRBJ2-3	TRBD2	TGTGCCAGCAGTCCACCAGGACTAGCGGGAGCCCATGATACGCAGTATTTT	CASSPPGLAGAHDTQYF
.	TRBV19	TRBJ2-5	.	TGTGCCAGTAGTCCTGACGGGGGGCGCCAAGAGACCCAGTACTTC	CASSPDGGRQETQYF
.	TRBV7-3	TRBJ2-4	.	TGTGCCAGCAGCTTAGAGCAGGGGCACATTCAGTACTTC	CASSLEQGHIQYF
.	TRBV27	TRBJ2-7	.	TGTGCCAGCAGTTTACGTCTGGGGGCCGGCCGGCAGTACTTC	CASSLRLGAGRQYF
once	TRBV28	TRBJ2-5	TRBD1	TGTGCCAGCAGGCCACAGGACAGGGGGGGGTTGTGGTTTGACTTC	CASRPQDRGGLWFDF
.	TRBV10-3	TRBJ2-1	TRBD2	TGTGCCATCAGTGAAGGGAGCGGGAGGGCCACGTATGAGCAGTTCTTC	CAISEGSGRATYEQFF
.	TRBV7-8	TRBJ1-2	.	TGTGCCAGCAGCTTAGCGACGCAGACAATCTATGGCTACACCTTC	CASSLATQTIYGYTF
.	TRBV28	TRBJ2-6	TRBD2	TGTGCCAGCAGTTCACCGGGACTAGCGGGCGAATTTTCCACCCTGACTTTC	CASSSPGLAGEFSTLTF
few	TRBV6-5	TRBJ1-1	TRBD1	TGTGCCAGCAGCGGACAGGCCGCGGGAAACACTGAAGCTTTCTTT	CASSGQAAGNTEAFF
.	TRBV6-5	TRBJ1-6	.	TGTGCCAGCAGCTTAAGACCGGGACCCCTCCACTTT	CASSLRPGPLHF
.	TRBV27	TRBJ2-7	TRBD1	TGTGCCAGCAGGCGGACAGGGGCGGGGGCGGGTGGACCCTACGAGCAGTACTTC	CASRRTGAGAGGPYEQYF
.	TRBV28	TRBJ1-4	TRBD1	TGTGCCAGCAGTTCAAGGGGGACAGCACTTAATGAAAAACTGTTTTTT	CASSSRGTALNEKLFF
once	TRBV5-5	TRBJ2-3	.	TGTGCCAGCACTGTTTATTCTAGCACAGATACGCAGTATTTT	CASTVYSSTDTQYF
.	TRBV7-8	TRBJ1-5	.	TGTGCCAGCAGCTTAGAATTTCGGAATCAGCCCCAGCATTTT	CASSLEFRNQPQHF
few	TRBV6-4	TRBJ2-3	TRBD2	TGTGCCAGCAGTGTTCACAGCGGGAGTGCAGATACGCAGTATTTT	CASSVHSGSADTQYF
once	TRBV27	TRBJ2-2	TRBD1	TGTGCCAGCAGCGGGGCAGGGGGTACCGGGGAGCTGTTTTTT	CASSGAGGTGELFF
.	TRBV30	TRBJ2-7	.	TGTGCCTGGACACCCCTTTTAGGGGGGGACGAGCAGTACTTC	CAWTPLLGGDEQYF
.	TRBV20-1	TRBJ1-4	.	TGCAGTGCTGGCGCGGCCCCACGACTGTTTTTT	CSAGAAPRLFF
.	TRBV7-9	TRBJ2-1	TRBD2	TGTGCCAGCAGCCAGAAGGGGACTAGCGCTCACAATGAGCAGTTCTTC	CASSQKGTSAHNEQFF
.	TRBV28	TRBJ1-2	TRBD1	TGTGCCAGCAGTCTTTCCGGGACAGGGGGTACAGATGGCTACACCTTC	CASSLSGTGGTDGYTF
.	TRBV18	TRBJ2-3	TRBD1	TGTGCCAGCTCACCGACAGGGTCACCAGATACGCAGTATTTT	CASSPTGSPDTQYF
.	TRBV29-1	TRBJ1-2	TRBD1	TGCAGCGCGGGATACGACAGGGTCTATGGCTACACCTTC	CSAGYDRVYGYTF
.	TRBV12-3/TRBV12-4	TRBJ2-5	TRBD2	TGTGCCAGCAGTTCGGCGGGAGTCATCCACTTC	CASSSAGVIHF
medium-sized	TRBV4-3	TRBJ2-2	.	TGCGCCAGCAGCCAAGAATACAGGAACACCGGGGAGCTGTTTTTT	CASSQEYRNTGELFF
.	TRBV30	TRBJ2-1	TRBD2	TGTGCCTGGAGCTTCGGGACTACGTTGAATGAGCAGTTCTTC	CAWSFGTTLNEQFF
once	TRBV7-2	TRBJ2-7	.	TGTGCCAGCAGCTTAGTCAGGGATAACTACGAGCAGTACTTC	CASSLVRDNYEQYF
.	TRBV4-3	TRBJ2-1	.	TGCGCCAGCAGCCAACGGGACTTCCCGGGCAATGAGCAGTTCTTC	CASSQRDFPGNEQFF
once	TRBV6-5	TRBJ2-3	.	TGTGCCAGCAGACGCGAGGGGACTACAGATACGCAGTATTTT	CASRREGTTDTQYF
.	TRBV28	TRBJ2-2	.	TGTGCCAGCAGTTTTATAGCAACCGGGGAGCTGTTTTTT	CASSFIATGELFF
.	TRBV4-3	TRBJ2-1	.	TGCGCCAGCAGCCAAGGGGGAGGAGAGGGTTTGAATGAGCAGTTCTTC	CASSQGGGEGLNEQFF
.	TRBV19	TRBJ2-1	TRBD1	TGTGCCAGTAGTTCGACAGGGGGGAATGAGCAGTTCTTC	CASSSTGGNEQFF
.	TRBV10-3	TRBJ2-7	TRBD2	TGTGCCATCAGTGAGTCGAGGGCTAGCGGATACGAGCAGTACTTC	CAISESRASGYEQYF
.	TRBV10-3	TRBJ2-7	TRBD2	TGTGCCATCAGGGACCTAGCGGGCGAGCAGTACTTC	CAIRDLAGEQYF
.	TRBV28	TRBJ1-4	TRBD1	TGTGCCAGCAGTTCACCGGGACAGGGGAATGAAAAACTGTTTTTT	CASSSPGQGNEKLFF
.	TRBV12-3/TRBV12-4	TRBJ2-2	.	TGTGCCAGCAGTTCTGGACTTTCTGGGGAGCTGTTTTTT	CASSSGLSGELFF
.	TRBV10-1	TRBJ2-3	TRBD2	TGCGCCAGCAGTGACGGAGCGGGAGGTACAGATACGCAGTATTTT	CASSDGAGGTDTQYF
.	TRBV30	TRBJ1-2	.	TGTGCCTGGAGTCTTAAGACAGACTACTATGGCTACACCTTC	CAWSLKTDYYGYTF
.	TRBV5-1	TRBJ2-4	TRBD2	TGCGCCAGCAGCCTACAGGGGTTAGCGGGGGACCGCGGGGACTTC	CASSLQGLAGDRGDF
.	TRBV7-9	TRBJ2-1	.	TGTGCCAGCAGCTCGTGGACTGCCGCAGGATTCAATGAGCAGTTCTTC	CASSSWTAAGFNEQFF